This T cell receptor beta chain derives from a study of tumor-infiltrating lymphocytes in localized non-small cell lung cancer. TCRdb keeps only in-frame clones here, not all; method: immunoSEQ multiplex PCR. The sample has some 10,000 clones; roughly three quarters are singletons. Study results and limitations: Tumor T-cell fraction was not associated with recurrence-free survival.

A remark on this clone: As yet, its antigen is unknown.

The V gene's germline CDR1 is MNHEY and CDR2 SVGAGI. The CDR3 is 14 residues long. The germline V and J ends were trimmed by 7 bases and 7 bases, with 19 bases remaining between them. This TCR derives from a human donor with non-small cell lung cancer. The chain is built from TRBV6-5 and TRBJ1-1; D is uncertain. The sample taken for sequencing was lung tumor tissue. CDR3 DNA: TGTGCCAGCAAAGACCAAAACCCACCTCTTGAAGCTTTCTTT. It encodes CASKDQNPPLEAFF.